This TCR beta chain was found in a study of T cell repertoires in cytomegalovirus infection. In the study overall: Public signatures in TCR beta pointed to CMV infection and matching HLA type. Regarding the study as a whole: Within the response measured ex vivo, HLA-C-restricted CMV-specific TCR beta clonotypes were dominant. Cumulative public TCR beta family frequency identified CMV carriers with the relevant HLA.

Comments on this clonotype: The antigen is not known.

MiXCR was run by TCRdb on the reads, yielding one entry per CDR3 protein. The sample contains 630,000 or so distinct CDR3 sequences, approximately 24% of which appear only once. From germline, CDR1 is SGHTA and CDR2 FQGNSA. The CDR3 consists of 15 residues. Trimming cost V 5 bases and J 1 base; bases outside gene matches: 7. Sequenced material: CD8+ T cells from PBMCs. The V gene is TRBV7-2, the J gene TRBJ2-5; 7 bases are a match to TRBD1. The clonotype originates from a human donor in good health (CMV status not recorded). Some clones in this sample may be carry-over from other donors' samples. In DNA, the CDR3 is TGTGCCAGCAGCCGGCCACAGGGGACCCAAGAGACCCAGTACTTC. The encoded protein is CASSRPQGTQETQYF.